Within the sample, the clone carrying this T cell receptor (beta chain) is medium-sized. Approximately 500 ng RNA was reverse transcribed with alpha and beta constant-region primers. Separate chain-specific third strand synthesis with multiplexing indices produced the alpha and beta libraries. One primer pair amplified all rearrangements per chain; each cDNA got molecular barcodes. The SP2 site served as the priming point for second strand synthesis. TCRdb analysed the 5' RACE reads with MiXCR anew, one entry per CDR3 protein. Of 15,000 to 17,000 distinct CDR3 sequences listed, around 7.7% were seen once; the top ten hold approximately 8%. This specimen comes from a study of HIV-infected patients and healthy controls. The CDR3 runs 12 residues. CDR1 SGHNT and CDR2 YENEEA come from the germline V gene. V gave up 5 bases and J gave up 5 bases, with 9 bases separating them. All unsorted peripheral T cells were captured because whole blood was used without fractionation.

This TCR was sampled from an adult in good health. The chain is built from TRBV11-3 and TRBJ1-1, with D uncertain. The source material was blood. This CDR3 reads CASSQRGTEAFF. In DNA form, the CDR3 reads TGTGCCAGCAGCCAGCGCGGGACTGAAGCTTTCTTT. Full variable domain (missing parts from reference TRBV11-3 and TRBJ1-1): EAGVVQSPRYKIIEKKQPVAFWCNPISGHNTLYWYLQNLGQGPELLIRYENEEAVDDSQLPKDRFSAERLKGVDSTLKIQPAELGDSAVYLCASSQRGTEAFFGQGTRLTVV.